This T cell receptor (beta chain) was profiled in a study of blood T cell repertoires in COVID-19. The overall study: Sites across the United States, Italy and Spain contributed samples from acute and convalescent COVID-19. T cells, B-cell-depleted T cells, or PBMCs provided the cDNA or gDNA that served as material.

With 5 bases removed from V and 4 bases from J, the gap between germline ends came to 13 bases. CDR3 size: 14 residues. Germline values: CDR1 SGHTA, CDR2 FQGNSA. Source study methods: Reference gene primer amplification gave estimated nucleated cell counts. The table came from immunoSEQ multiplex PCR; TCRdb's copy has only in-frame clones and leaves some out. Clone size and V and J calls were adopted from that table, with D and trimming inferred from the DNA. Among hundreds of thousands of clones, around 88% were seen once, and the ten largest hold over 6%. The chain uses TRBV7-2 and TRBJ2-3; D is uncertain. The sequenced sample was peripheral blood. The clonotype comes from a woman in her thirties who had recovered from COVID-19. CDR3 DNA sequence: TGTGCCAGCAGCCTAATGGGCGAACCAGATACGCAGTATTTT. Residues: CASSLMGEPDTQYF. Based on the CDR3 plus reference TRBV7-2 and TRBJ2-3, the full variable domain is GAGVSQSPSNKVTEKGKDVELRCDPISGHTALYWYRQSLGQGLEFLIYFQGNSAPDKSGLPSDRFSAERTGGSVSTLTIQRTQQEDSAVYLCASSLMGEPDTQYFGPGTRLTVL.